These 3 T cell receptor beta chains were sequenced from one sample in a study of cytomegalovirus exposure and HLA in healthy donors. The PCR contained 60 Vbeta and 13 Jbeta primers. TCRdb's copy holds only in-frame clones and misses some; the assay was immunoSEQ multiplex PCR. The table lists 110,000 or so clones, roughly 72% of them singletons, with approximately 10% in the top ten. Sequenced: PBMCs. All receptors derive from a woman aged 50 to 60 in good health and CMV-seropositive.

The chain employs TRBV4-2 and TRBJ2-1; D not certain. Deletions cut 7 bases from V and 0 bases from J, with 7 bases between. There are 13 residues in the CDR3. From germline, CDR1 is LGHNA and CDR2 YNFKEQ. CDR3 in amino acids: CASTSRSYNEQFF. The DNA of the CDR3 is TGTGCCAGCACCTCCCGCTCCTACAATGAGCAGTTCTTC.

The chain carries TRBV7-3 and TRBJ2-1; the D is unclear. V lost 0 bases, J lost 0 bases, and 6 bases lay in between. The germline V gene encodes CDR1 SGHTA and CDR2 FQGTGA. This CDR3 has 15 amino acids. The CDR3 DNA is TGTGCCAGCAGCTTAACGGCTAGCTCCTACAATGAGCAGTTCTTC. Protein product: CASSLTASSYNEQFF.

A few counts support this clone. This chain joins TRBV7-2 and TRBJ2-7; 8 bases are shared with TRBD2. V lost 2 bases, J lost 2 bases, and 5 bases stayed unmatched. The CDR3 totals 15 residues. Germline CDR1 SGHTA, CDR2 FQGNSA. For the CDR3, the DNA is TGTGCCAGCAGCTTACTCAGCGGGGGACCCTACGAGCAGTACTTC. It encodes CASSLLSGGPYEQYF.